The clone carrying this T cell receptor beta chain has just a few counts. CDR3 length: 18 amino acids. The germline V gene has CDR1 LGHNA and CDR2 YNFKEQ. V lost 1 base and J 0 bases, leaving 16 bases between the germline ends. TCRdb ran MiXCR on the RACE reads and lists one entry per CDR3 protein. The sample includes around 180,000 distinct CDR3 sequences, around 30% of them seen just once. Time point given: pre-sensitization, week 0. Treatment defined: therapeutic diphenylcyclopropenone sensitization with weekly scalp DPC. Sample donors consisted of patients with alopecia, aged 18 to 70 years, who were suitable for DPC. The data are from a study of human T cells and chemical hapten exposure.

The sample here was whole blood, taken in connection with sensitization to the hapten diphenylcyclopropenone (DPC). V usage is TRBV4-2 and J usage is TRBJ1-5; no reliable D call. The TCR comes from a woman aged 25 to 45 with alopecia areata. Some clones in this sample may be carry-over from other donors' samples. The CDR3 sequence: CASSQGRRLHPSNQPQHF. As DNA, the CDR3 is TGTGCCAGCAGCCAAGGGCGCAGGTTACACCCTAGCAATCAGCCCCAGCATTTT.